This T cell receptor beta chain was recovered during a study of T cells in Graves' hyperthyroidism and ophthalmopathy. Study in general: Peripheral blood was obtained at initial diagnosis, preceding any treatment.

Notes on the study in general: Before onset, by a median of approximately 6.8 months, the model predicted ophthalmopathy.

Hyperthyroidism was newly diagnosed in patients aged 18 to 65 (duration under 2 months). Investigators excluded patients with uncontrolled infection, other autoimmune disease, pregnancy or lactation. Amplification of TCR beta CDR3 regions was performed using RNA transcripts as template. Researchers ran a first-round RT-PCR on the TCR CDR3 using the HTBI primer set. TCRdb analysed the multiplex PCR reads with MiXCR anew, one entry per CDR3 protein. The sample lists about 420,000 distinct CDR3 sequences, roughly an eighth seen once, with 5.3% in the top ten. This clonotype was found many times. The antigen remains unidentified. Germline CDR1 is SGDLS and CDR2 is YYNGEE. The V gene lost 4 bases and the J gene lost 2 bases, with 12 bases spanning the gap. The length of the CDR3 is 14 residues.

This TCR derives from a young woman with Graves' hyperthyroidism. Sequences were obtained from blood. V usage is TRBV9 and J usage is TRBJ1-1; D is undetermined. CDR3 residues: CASSLLGVNTEAFF. The CDR3 DNA reads TGTGCCAGCAGCCTACTGGGAGTTAACACTGAAGCTTTCTTT.